These 9 T cell receptor beta chains came from one sample sequenced in a study of beta chain features in type 1 diabetes (dated by TCRdb to 2016 to 2019). Library method: the immunoSEQ multiplex PCR assay. The entire isolated RNA was reverse transcribed using the High Capacity cDNA Reverse Transcription Kit, and thus expressed TCRB transcripts were sequenced. TCRdb retrieved this table from immuneACCESS and kept in-frame rearrangements only. Not all clones are present; in checked studies, unresolved V genes account for under half, and no reason is known for the remainder. The sample table shows about 300,000 clones, and approximately 8% are seen once. The ten largest clones take up more than 1% of the sample. Sample: central memory CD4+ T cells from blood. The receptors shown here come from a woman between 18 and 30 years old in good health.

There are many counts of this clone. The V and J genes are TRBV28 and TRBJ1-1; no firm D call. CDR1 and CDR2 from the germline V gene are MDHEN and SYDVKM. This CDR3 contains 13 residues. V was shortened by 3 bases and J by 7 bases, with 12 bases between the two germline ends. CDR3 sequence (DNA): TGTGCCAGCAGTTTCGGAACCCGGGGTGAAGCTTTCTTT. It encodes CASSFGTRGEAFF.

The chain links TRBV19 to TRBJ2-3; 8 bases are a match to TRBD1. Germline trimming cut 9 bases from V and 2 bases from J; bases unmatched to any gene: 7. CDR3 length equals 14 residues. Germline CDR1 reads LNHDA; CDR2 reads SQIVND (reference sequence). Here the CDR3 DNA reads TGTGCCAGCCAGCCGGGACAGGACACAGATACGCAGTATTTT. Translating gives CASQPGQDTDTQYF.

This clone was seen a handful of times. The chain couples TRBV5-4 to TRBJ2-1; D remains ambiguous. Trimming removed 3 bases from V and 0 bases from J, with 13 bases in between. Germline CDR1 reads SGHNT; CDR2 reads YYREEE (reference sequence). This CDR3 region has 16 residues. Here the CDR3 reads CASSSPQRGSYNEQFF. CDR3 DNA: TGTGCCAGCAGCTCCCCTCAGCGAGGCTCCTACAATGAGCAGTTCTTC.

This clone was seen more than once but under ten times. This chain links TRBV6-5 with TRBJ2-3; no clear D. The length of the CDR3 is 13 residues. V shed 4 bases and J shed 0 bases, with 5 bases lying between them. From germline, CDR1 is MNHEY and CDR2 SVGAGI. The CDR3 spells CASSSTSTDTQYF. As DNA, the CDR3 is TGTGCCAGCAGTTCCACTAGCACAGATACGCAGTATTTT.

This chain uses TRBV29-1 with TRBJ1-4; 7 bases map to TRBD1. Trimming removed 5 bases from V and 8 bases from J; junction bases left unmatched: 11. CDR3 size: 14 residues. Germline V gene data show CDR1 as SQVTM and CDR2 as ANQGSEA. Here the CDR3 DNA reads TGCAGCGTTAGGCAGACAGGGAGGGAAGAAAAACTGTTTTTT. Its translation: CSVRQTGREEKLFF.

This clone has ten or more counts. This chain links TRBV9 with TRBJ1-3; 8 bases agree with TRBD1. Germline values: CDR1 SGDLS, CDR2 YYNGEE. J was trimmed by 4 bases and V by 3 bases; bases with no gene match: 3. The CDR3 is made up of 14 amino acids. DNA of the CDR3: TGTGCCAGCAGCGGGACAGGGTCCGGAAACACCATATATTTT. It specifies CASSGTGSGNTIYF.

The rearrangement joins TRBV28 to TRBJ2-5; 10 bases map to TRBD1. CDR1 MDHEN and CDR2 SYDVKM come from the germline V gene. J gave up 6 bases and V 2 bases, and 18 bases lay outside the gene matches. The CDR3 contains 19 residues. CDR3 in amino acids: CASSLGLAPGTGVAKTQYF. As DNA, the CDR3 is TGTGCCAGCAGTTTAGGACTAGCCCCCGGGACAGGGGTGGCAAAGACCCAGTACTTC.

In its sample, this clone was seen once. J is TRBJ1-6 and V is TRBV7-9; weak D call: TRBD1 (5 bases). Trimming removed 0 bases from V and 7 bases from J, with 10 bases in between. The germline gives CDR1 SEHNR, CDR2 FQNEAQ (reference sequence). The CDR3 has 15 residues. Written as DNA, the CDR3 is TGTGCCAGCAGCTTAGCGGCGGGGCCCAATTCACCCCTCCACTTT. It encodes CASSLAAGPNSPLHF.

This sequence joins TRBV5-6 and TRBJ2-7; D gene unclear. V lost 0 bases, J lost 2 bases, and 15 bases lay in between. Germline V gene lookup returns CDR1 SGHDT and CDR2 YYEEEE. This CDR3 is 16 amino acids long. CDR3 amino acids: CASSLEVAGWPYEQYV. The CDR3 bases are TGTGCCAGCAGCTTGGAGGTGGCCGGGTGGCCCTACGAGCAGTACGTC.